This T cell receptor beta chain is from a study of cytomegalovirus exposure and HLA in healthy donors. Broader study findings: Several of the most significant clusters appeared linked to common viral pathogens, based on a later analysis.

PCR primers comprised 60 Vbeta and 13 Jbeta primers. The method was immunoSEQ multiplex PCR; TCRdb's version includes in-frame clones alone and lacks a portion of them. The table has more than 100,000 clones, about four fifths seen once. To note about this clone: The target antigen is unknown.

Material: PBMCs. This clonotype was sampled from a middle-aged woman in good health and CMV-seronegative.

The CDR3: CASSLSFERPQHF. The CDR3 nucleotides read TGTGCCAGCAGCTTATCCTTTGAGAGGCCCCAGCATTTT. The chain uses TRBV7-6 and TRBJ1-5, with no clear D. The CDR3 is made up of 13 amino acids. The germline gives CDR1 SGHVS, CDR2 FNYEAQ. V lost 2 bases, J lost 9 bases, and 11 bases lay in between.